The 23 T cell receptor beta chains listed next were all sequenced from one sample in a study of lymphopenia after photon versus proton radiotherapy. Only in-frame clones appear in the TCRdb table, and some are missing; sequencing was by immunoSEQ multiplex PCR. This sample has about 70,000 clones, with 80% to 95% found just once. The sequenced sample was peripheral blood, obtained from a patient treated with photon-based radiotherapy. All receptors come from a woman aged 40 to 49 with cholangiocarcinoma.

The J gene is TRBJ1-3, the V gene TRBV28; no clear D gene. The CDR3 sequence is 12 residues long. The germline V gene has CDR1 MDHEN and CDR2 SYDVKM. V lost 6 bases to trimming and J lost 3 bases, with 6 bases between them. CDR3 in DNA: TGTGCCAGCAGCGAGTTTGGAAACACCATATATTTT. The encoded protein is CASSEFGNTIYF.

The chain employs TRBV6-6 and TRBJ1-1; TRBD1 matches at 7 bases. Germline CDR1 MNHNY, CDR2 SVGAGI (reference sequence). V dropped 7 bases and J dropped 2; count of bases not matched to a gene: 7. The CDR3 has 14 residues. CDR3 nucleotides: TGTGCCAGCATGAGGGGACAGACAAACACTGAAGCTTTCTTT. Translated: CASMRGQTNTEAFF.

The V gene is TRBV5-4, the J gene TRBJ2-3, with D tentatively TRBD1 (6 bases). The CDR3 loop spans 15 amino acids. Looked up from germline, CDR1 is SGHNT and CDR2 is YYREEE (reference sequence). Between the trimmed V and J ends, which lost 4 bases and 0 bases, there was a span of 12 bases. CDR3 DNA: TGTGCCAGCAGCCGAGGACAGCCTAGCACAGATACGCAGTATTTT. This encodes CASSRGQPSTDTQYF.

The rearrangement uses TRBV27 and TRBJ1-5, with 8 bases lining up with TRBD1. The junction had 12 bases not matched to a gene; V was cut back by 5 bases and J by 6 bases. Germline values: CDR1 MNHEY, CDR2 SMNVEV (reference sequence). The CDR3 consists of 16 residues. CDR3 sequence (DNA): TGTGCCAGCAGTCACCTTCCTCAGGGGGCGAGTCAGCCCCAGCATTTT. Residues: CASSHLPQGASQPQHF.

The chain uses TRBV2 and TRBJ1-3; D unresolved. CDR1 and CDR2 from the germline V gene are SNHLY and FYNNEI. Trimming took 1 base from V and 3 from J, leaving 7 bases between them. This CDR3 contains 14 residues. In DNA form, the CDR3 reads TGTGCCAGCAGTGAAGGGACGATTGGAAACACCATATATTTT. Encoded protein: CASSEGTIGNTIYF.

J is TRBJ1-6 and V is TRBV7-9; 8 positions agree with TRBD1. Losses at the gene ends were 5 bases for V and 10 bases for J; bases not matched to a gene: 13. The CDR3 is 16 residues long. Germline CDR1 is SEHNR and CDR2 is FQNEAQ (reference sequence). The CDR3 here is CASSPGQEIFQSPLHF. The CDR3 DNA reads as TGTGCCAGCAGCCCGGGACAGGAGATATTCCAGTCACCCCTCCACTTT.

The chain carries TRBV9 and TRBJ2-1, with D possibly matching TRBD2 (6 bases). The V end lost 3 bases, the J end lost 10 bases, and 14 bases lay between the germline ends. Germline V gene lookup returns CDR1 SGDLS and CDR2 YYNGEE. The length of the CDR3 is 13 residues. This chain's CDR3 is CASSEDLRGEQFF. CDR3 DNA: TGTGCCAGCAGCGAGGACCTCCGGGGGGAGCAGTTCTTC.

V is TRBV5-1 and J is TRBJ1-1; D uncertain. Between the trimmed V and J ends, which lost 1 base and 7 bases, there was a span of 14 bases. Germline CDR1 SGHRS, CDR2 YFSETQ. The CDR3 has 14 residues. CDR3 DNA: TGCGCCAGCAGCTTGACAGCTACGACTAGTGAAGCTTTCTTT. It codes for CASSLTATTSEAFF.

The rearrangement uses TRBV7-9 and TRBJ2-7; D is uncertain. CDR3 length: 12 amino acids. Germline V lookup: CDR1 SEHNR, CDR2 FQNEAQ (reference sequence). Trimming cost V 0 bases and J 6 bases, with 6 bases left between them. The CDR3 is CASSLALGEQYF. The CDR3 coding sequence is TGTGCCAGCAGCTTAGCCCTCGGCGAGCAGTACTTC.

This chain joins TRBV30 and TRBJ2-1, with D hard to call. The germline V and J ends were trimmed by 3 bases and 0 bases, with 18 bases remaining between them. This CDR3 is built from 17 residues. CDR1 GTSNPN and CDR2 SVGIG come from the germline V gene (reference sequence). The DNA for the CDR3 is TGTGCCTGGAGGATAGTCCCGACGACTGCCTCCTACAATGAGCAGTTCTTC. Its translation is CAWRIVPTTASYNEQFF.

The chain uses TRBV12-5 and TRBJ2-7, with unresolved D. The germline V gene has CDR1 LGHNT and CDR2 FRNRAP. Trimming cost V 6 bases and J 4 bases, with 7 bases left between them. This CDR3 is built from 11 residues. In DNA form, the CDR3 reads TGTGCTAGTGGCATGGGATACGAGCAGTACTTC. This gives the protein CASGMGYEQYF.

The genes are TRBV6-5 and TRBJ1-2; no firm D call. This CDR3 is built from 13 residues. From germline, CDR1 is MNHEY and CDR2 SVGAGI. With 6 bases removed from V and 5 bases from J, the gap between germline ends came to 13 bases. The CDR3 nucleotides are TGTGCCAGCAGCCTGGACGGTTTGTATGGCTACACCTTC. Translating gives CASSLDGLYGYTF.

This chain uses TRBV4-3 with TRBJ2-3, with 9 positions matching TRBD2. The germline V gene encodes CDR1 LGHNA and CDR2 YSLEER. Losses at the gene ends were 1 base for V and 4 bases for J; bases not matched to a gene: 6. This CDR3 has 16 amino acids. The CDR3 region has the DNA TGCGCCAGCAGCCAAGTGAGAGCGGGAGGTTCAGATACGCAGTATTTT. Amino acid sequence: CASSQVRAGGSDTQYF.

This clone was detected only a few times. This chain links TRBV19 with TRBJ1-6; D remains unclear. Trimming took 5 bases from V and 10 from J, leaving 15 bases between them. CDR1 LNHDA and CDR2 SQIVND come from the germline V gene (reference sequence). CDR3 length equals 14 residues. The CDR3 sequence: CASSPSVGRSPLHF. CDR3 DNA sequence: TGTGCCAGTAGTCCCAGTGTAGGGCGGTCACCCCTCCACTTT.

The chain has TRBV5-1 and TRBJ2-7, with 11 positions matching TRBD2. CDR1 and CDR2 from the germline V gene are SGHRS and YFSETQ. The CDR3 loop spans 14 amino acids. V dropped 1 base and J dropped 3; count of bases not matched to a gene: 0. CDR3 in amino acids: CASSLTSGGYEQYF. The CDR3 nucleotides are TGCGCCAGCAGCTTGACTAGCGGGGGCTACGAGCAGTACTTC. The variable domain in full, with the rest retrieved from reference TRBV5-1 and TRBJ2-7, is KAGVTQTPRYLIKTRGQQVTLSCSPISGHRSVSWYQQTPGQGLQFLFEYFSETQRNKGNFPGRFSGRQFSNSRSEMNVSTLELGDSALYLCASSLTSGGYEQYFGPGTRLTVT.

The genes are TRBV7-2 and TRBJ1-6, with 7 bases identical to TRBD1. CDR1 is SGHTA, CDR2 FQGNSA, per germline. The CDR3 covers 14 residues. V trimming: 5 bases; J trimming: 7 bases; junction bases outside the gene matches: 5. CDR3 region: CASSKRGQNSPLHF. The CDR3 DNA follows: TGTGCCAGCAGCAAGAGGGGACAGAATTCACCCCTCCACTTT.

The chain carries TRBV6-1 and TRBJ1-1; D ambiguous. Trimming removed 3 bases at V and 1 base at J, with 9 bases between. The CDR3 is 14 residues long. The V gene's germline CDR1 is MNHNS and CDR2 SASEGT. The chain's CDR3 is CASSDLRTNTEAFF. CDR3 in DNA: TGTGCCAGCAGTGATCTGCGCACGAACACTGAAGCTTTCTTT.

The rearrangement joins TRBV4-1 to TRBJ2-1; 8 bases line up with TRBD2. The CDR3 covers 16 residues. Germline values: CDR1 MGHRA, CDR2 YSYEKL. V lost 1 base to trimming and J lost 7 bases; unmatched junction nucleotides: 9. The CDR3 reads CASSQVLQRETNEQFF. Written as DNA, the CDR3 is TGCGCCAGCAGCCAAGTGCTACAGCGGGAGACTAATGAGCAGTTCTTC.

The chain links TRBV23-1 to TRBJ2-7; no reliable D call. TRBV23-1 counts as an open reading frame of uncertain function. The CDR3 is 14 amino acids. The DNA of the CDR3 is TGCGCTCACCTTTCGGCACACACCTCCTACGAGCAGTACTTC. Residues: CAHLSAHTSYEQYF.

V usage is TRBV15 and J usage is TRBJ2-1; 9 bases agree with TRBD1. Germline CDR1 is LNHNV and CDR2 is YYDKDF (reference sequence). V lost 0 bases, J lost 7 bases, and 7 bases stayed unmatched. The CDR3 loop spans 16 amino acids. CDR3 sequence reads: CATSRDRETGGNEQFF. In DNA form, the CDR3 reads TGTGCCACCAGCAGAGATCGGGAGACAGGGGGGAATGAGCAGTTCTTC.

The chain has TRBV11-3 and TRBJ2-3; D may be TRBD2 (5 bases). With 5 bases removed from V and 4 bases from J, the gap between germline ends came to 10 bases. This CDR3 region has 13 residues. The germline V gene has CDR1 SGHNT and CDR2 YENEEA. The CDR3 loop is CASSRAEADTQYF. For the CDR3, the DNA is TGTGCCAGCAGCCGAGCGGAGGCAGATACGCAGTATTTT.

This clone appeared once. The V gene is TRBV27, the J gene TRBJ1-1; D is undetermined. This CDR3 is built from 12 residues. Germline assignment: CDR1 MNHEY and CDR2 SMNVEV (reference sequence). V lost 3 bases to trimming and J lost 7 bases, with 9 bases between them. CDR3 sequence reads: CASSFDGGEAFF. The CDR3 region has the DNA TGTGCCAGCAGTTTCGATGGCGGTGAAGCTTTCTTT.

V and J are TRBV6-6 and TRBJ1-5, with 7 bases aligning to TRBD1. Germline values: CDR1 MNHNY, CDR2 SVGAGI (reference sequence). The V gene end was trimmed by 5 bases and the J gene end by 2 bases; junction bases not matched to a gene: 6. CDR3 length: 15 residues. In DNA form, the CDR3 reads TGTGCCAGCAGTAACCCCGGGACAGGCAATCAGCCCCAGCATTTT. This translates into CASSNPGTGNQPQHF.